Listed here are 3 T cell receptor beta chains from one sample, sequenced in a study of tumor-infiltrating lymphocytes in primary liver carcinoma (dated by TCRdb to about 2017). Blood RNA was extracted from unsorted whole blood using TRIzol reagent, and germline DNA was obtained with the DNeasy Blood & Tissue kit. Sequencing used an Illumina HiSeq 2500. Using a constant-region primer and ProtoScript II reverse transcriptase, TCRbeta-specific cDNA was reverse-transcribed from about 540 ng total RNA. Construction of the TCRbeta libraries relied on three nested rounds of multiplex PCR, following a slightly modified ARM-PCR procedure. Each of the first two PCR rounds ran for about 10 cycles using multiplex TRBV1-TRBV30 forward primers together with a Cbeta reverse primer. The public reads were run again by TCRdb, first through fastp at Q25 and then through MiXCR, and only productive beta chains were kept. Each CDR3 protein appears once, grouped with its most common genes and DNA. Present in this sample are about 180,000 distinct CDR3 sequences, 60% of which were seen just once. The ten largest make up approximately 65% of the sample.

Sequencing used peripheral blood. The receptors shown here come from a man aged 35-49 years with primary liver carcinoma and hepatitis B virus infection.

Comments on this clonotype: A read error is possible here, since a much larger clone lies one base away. CDR3 in amino acids: CASSGSEETQYF. The CDR3 DNA reads as TGTGCCAGCAGCGGGAGCGAAGAGACCCAGTACTTC. V and J are TRBV11-3 and TRBJ2-5; D might be TRBD2 (5 bases). The CDR3 loop spans 12 amino acids. V lost 5 bases and J lost 3, with 7 bases in between. The V gene's germline CDR1 is SGHNT and CDR2 YENEEA.

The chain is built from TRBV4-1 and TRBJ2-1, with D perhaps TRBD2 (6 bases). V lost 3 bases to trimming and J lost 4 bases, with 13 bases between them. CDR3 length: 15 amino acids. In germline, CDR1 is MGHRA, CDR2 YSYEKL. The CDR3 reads CASSHPKDYYNEQFF. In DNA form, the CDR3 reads TGCGCCAGCAGCCATCCAAAGGACTATTACAATGAGCAGTTCTTC.

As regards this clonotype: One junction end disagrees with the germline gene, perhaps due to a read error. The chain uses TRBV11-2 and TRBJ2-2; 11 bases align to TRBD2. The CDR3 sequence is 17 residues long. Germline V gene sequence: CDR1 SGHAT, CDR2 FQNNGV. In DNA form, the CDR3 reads TGTGCCAGCAGCCAGTTAGCGGGAGGGCCGAGGGCCGGGGAACTGTTTTTT. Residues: CASSQLAGGPRAGELFF.